This T cell receptor beta chain was profiled in a study of cytomegalovirus exposure and HLA in healthy donors (dated 2017 in TCRdb). Concerning the study at large: An earlier analysis of several hundred of the donors reported 250 to 300 Gb of sequence data and 117 million unique TCR beta sequences obtained from roughly 180 million T cells. Roughly 300 gigabases of sequencing data and 70 million to 95 million unique TCR sequences made up an early release that covered approximately 700 HLA-typed donors. Among the roughly 400 genotyped donors, approximately 76% belonged to the genetic ancestry cluster associated with self-reported Caucasian donors. The study was designed to test whether signatures of past pathogen exposure could be identified by cataloging public T cell receptors. The T cell repertoires of 670 or so subjects were profiled by immunosequencing and related to cytomegalovirus serostatus. A separate validation cohort of over a hundred different subjects was used in addition to the roughly 620-subject first cohort. High-throughput TCR immunosequencing, statistical association of individual TCRs with disease status, and machine learning were combined to predict cytomegalovirus infection status. To study patterns of TCR occurrence, a later analysis re-analyzed previously published TCR beta repertoires from 650 to 750 donors and added high-resolution HLA genotyping. In the later analysis, no new phenotypic data were used to find candidate immune exposures; instead, reliance was placed on TCR beta sequences and their occurrence across donors. In an earlier analysis of more than 550 of the donors, high-throughput TCR beta sequencing was used to judge whether each TCR beta V gene segment behaved as functional or pseudogenic. Donor age, sex, ethnicity and CMV serostatus were collected together with the repertoire data. Genome-wide SNP genotypes for about three fifths of the roughly 700 donors were used in a later genetic analysis, which treated that subset as a discovery cohort. All discovery cohort repertoires had been generated using a single sequencing platform. HLA typing included class I and class II loci at four-digit resolution. Typing coverage varied by locus: roughly 620-640 donors for A, B, C, DRB1 and DQB1; more than 500 for DQA1; around 610 for DPA1; under 490 for DPB1. About 5 DR-DQ haplotypes were handled as single units for association and clustering, since linkage in the cohort was strong. Across around 400 genotyped donors of the cohort, an average of roughly 230,000 unique TCR beta nucleotide sequences per donor were sequenced, and roughly 20% of those sequences were non-productive. What the research found in general, with its limitations: In a later analysis, TCR association rates were found to vary across HLA loci, with the most associated TCRs seen for DRB1 alleles and the fewest for HLA-C alleles. Correlated functional status among segregating V segments might be attributable to linkage disequilibrium, but an unknown experimental factor could not be ruled out. Strong co-occurrence of HLA alleles, especially DR and DQ, made assigning TCR associations to individual alleles difficult. The only immune exposure information available for the cohort was CMV serostatus. V-gene and J-gene trimming of TCR beta chains was associated with a missense DCLRE1C variant in a later genetic analysis, and the association was replicated in an independent cohort. Seventeen rarely observed V segments, including chromosome 9 orphons, were excluded from the earlier analysis of almost 600 of the donors because counts were too low. The classifier was reported to diagnose cytomegalovirus status with high specificity and sensitivity in both the original cohort and the validation cohort. Most TCR sequences were seen in very few donors, while some public TCRs were found in many individuals. In a later analysis, some 17,000 TCR beta sequences were associated with specific HLA alleles at a false discovery rate of 0.05. Roughly uniform sequencing depth across donors was assumed in presence/absence analyses, although this assumption may not hold. A total of some 180 TCR beta chains were listed by the study as associated with cytomegalovirus. Most CMV-associated TCR beta chains appeared to be HLA-restricted in a later analysis, and the HLA associations seemed to be driven largely by CMV exposure. In a later analysis, HLA-associated TCR beta chains were found to be more clonally expanded and to have lower generation probabilities than equally common non-associated chains. A later genetic analysis reported fewer N-insertions in productive TCRs among donors in an Asian-associated ancestry cluster than the roughly 620-donor mean. The cohort was sequenced for TCR beta chains only, and without alpha or paired-chain data the features that could be detected were limited. Several of the top co-occurrence clusters appeared to be linked to parvovirus B19, influenza, CMV and Epstein-Barr virus, according to a later analysis. Because HLA typing was missing for some donors at each locus, association tests included only the typed subset. Some IMGT-functional V segments, including TRBV6-2 and TRBV6-3, could not be told apart with the 87-base-pair reads, so those segments were excluded. In an earlier analysis of approximately 600 of the donors, most TCR beta V segments were observed in productive rearrangements about 90% or about 30% of the time, broadly matching IMGT annotations. In vitro tests confirmed that three of the cytomegalovirus-associated TCR beta chains recognize cytomegalovirus antigens. A further reported finding was that TCR beta sequences accurately predicted the HLA-A and HLA-B alleles for most subjects in the first cohort. It was suggested by the authors that the approach could potentially be generalized to other disease states and immunological phenotypes. A group of highly shared sequence variants was considered likely to be a technical artifact of the sequencing pipeline.

The cysteine opens and the phenylalanine closes a CDR3 of 13 amino acids. Of all the DNA, just the CDR3 is kept, 39 bases in frame from base 1. A distance of 14 bases separates the germline ends of V and J, which lose 6 bases and 5 bases respectively. The germline V gene specifies MDHEN as CDR1 and SYDVKM as CDR2. Comment on this clone: Its antigen remains undetermined. No clone much larger than this one lies a single base away; base qualities are absent.

In total, over 600 healthy bone marrow donors made up the cohort. At the time of sampling, all cohort members were nominally healthy, though unrecorded immune exposures were likely present. The donor was CMV seropositive and was included in the group of 250 to 350 seropositive cohort members. A peripheral blood sample was collected from each donor, and TCR beta sequencing was performed on peripheral blood mononuclear cells. The Qiagen DNeasy Blood Extraction Kit was used to extract genomic DNA from the blood cell samples. The receptor library was made with the immunoSEQ multiplex PCR assay. A mixture of 60 forward primers for TCR Vbeta segments and 13 reverse primers for TCR Jbeta segments was used in the multiplex PCR. The CDR3 region of rearranged TCR beta genes was amplified from genomic DNA with a multiplex PCR assay. The amplified TCR beta libraries were sequenced on the Illumina HiSeq System as 87-base-pair reads. The paper's processing steps were these. A later analysis tallied 75 million to 95 million unique TCR beta chains across the 550 to 850 repertoires, and about 10 million of those chains were shared by two or more donors. Raw reads were error-corrected and collapsed into unique sequences with a nearest-neighbor algorithm that merged closely related sequences to remove PCR and sequencing errors. CDR3 sequences were aligned to IMGT reference sequences to assign V, D and J gene segments. Each retained sequence needed at least a six-nucleotide match to both a V gene segment and a J gene segment. A rearrangement was called productive if the CDR3 had no stop codons and remained in frame with V and J, and every other rearrangement was called non-productive. CDR3 was defined by IMGT convention, running from the second conserved V-encoded cysteine to the conserved J-encoded phenylalanine. The earlier analysis of some 540 of the donors excluded any sequence lacking an unambiguous match to a single V gene segment. An earlier analysis of just under 600 of the donors called V segments functional above 56.7% productive rearrangements and segregating when the between-donor standard deviation exceeded 5%. A statistical classification framework was built to diagnose cytomegalovirus status from the catalog of TCR beta chain sequences. V and J gene assignment, in a later analysis, came from comparing TCR nucleotide sequences with IMGT/GENE-DB human TR gene sequences. In a later analysis, CDR3 sequences and most-parsimonious VDJ recombination scenarios were assigned using the TCRdist pipeline. In a later analysis, every TCR beta chain was defined by the combination of its CDR3 amino acid sequence and its V-gene family, and reads without a unique V-gene family were dropped. As a way to deal with suspected cross-contamination and a sequencing artifact, a later analysis dropped approximately 570 nucleotide sequences that were highly shared and had low generation probability. In a later analysis, a clonal expansion index was calculated for each public chain from normalized within-repertoire ranks of inferred template counts. Generation probabilities in a later analysis came from a VDJ recombination model fitted to out-of-frame rearrangements, and those results were checked against IGoR. Hypergeometric tests were used in a later analysis to score TCR-TCR, TCR-HLA and TCR-CMV co-occurrence, with a repertoire-size bias correction applied to the TCR pairs. To estimate false discovery rates, a later analysis permuted the HLA or CMV assignments 20 times. In a later analysis, co-occurring TCRs were grouped using DBSCAN, and TCRdist sequence similarity was added for clustering within HLA-allele-positive subsets. Repertoires with fewer than 30,000 or more than 120,000 public chains were left out of co-occurrence clustering, as were five repertoires with anomalous nucleotide sharing. TCRdb took over this immuneACCESS table, retaining in-frame rearrangements with V and J assigned. Such tables are incomplete; in checked studies, under half of the missing clones stem from an unresolved V gene, and the remainder is unexplained. From that table come the V and J calls and clone size; the DNA was used to work out D and trimming. This sample has roughly 130,000 clones in its table, and 84% of those were observed once. Of the sample, under 3% falls within the top ten clones.

The sequenced sample was PBMCs. The sequence joins TRBV28 to TRBJ2-7, with a weak D call of TRBD1 (5 bases match). This TCR derives from a woman under 30 in good health and CMV-seropositive. The CDR3 amino acid sequence is: CASSQGVGNEQYF. The bases read TGTGCCAGCAGCCAGGGCGTAGGAAACGAGCAGTACTTC. With the portions outside the CDR3 filled from the reference TRBV28 and TRBJ2-7 genes, the complete variable region becomes DVKVTQSSRYLVKRTGEKVFLECVQDMDHENMFWYRQDPGLGLRLIYFSYDVKMKEKGDIPEGYSVSREKKERFSLILESASTNQTSMYLCASSQGVGNEQYFGPGTRLTVT.